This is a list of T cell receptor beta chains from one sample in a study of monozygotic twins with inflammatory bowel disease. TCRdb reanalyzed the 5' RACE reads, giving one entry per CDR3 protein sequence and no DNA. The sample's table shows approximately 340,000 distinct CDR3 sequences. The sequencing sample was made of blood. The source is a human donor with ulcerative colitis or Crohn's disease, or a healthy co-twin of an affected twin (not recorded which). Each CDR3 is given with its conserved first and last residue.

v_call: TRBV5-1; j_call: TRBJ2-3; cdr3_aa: CASSLTSPSTDTQYF
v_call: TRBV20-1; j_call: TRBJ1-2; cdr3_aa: CSARGVGTYGYSF
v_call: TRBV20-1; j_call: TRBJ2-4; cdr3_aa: CSARLAGGQNIQYF
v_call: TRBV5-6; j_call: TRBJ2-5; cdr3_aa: CASTKGGMETQYF
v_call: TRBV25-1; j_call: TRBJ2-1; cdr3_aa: CASSEYSDRVSYNEQFF
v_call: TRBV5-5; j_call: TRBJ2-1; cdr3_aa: CASSLYAFSAGVYNEQFF
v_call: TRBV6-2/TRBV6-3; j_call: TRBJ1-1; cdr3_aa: CASSLAARRGANTEAFF
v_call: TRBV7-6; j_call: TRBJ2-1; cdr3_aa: CASSLAGTTGEQFF
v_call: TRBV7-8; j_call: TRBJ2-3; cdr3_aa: CASSLAGLAGEQDTQYF
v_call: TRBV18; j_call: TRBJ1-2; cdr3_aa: CASSLEGQISGYTF
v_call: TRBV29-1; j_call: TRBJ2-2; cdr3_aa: CSVVSHAGELFF
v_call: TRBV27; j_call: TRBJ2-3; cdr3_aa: CASSGQGAITDTQYF
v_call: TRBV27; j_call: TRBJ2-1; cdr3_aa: CASSLFGVASGLYNEQFF
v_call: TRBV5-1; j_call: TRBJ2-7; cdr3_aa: CASSLQGHEQYF
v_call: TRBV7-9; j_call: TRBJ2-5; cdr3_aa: CASSQTTGEETQYF
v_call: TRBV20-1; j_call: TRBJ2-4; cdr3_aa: CSAGNSWQDKNIQYF
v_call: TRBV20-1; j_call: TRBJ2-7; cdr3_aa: CSAQPSGLADYEQYF
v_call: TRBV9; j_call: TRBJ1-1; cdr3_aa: CASSVVQANTEAFF
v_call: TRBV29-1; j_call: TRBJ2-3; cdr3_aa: CSVDLGFHGTDTQYF
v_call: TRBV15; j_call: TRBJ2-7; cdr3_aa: CATSRSQGNSYEQYF
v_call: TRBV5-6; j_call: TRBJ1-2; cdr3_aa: CASSLGQDSRYGYTF
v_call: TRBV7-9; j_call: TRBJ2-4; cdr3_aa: CASSTGDGLAKNIQYF
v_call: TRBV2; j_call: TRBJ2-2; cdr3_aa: CASRGLSTGELFF
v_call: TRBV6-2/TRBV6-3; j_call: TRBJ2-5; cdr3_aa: CASRSRGSLETQYF
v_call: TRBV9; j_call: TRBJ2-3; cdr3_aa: CASQVGTSGADTQYF
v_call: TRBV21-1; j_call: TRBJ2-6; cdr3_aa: CASSKRHSGANVLTF
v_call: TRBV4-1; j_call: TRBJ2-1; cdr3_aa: CASSQGRLAGRQNNEQFF
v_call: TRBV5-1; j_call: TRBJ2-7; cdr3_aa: CASSRARYEQYF
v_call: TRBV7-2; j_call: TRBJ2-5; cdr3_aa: CASSATGKETQYF
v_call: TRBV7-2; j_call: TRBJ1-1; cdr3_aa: CASSPTQGREAFF
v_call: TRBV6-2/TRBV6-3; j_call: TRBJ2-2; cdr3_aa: CASSTIDTGELFF
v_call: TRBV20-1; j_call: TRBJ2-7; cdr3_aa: CSPTGLAYEQYF
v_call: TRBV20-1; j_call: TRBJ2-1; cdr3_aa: CSAISGSAYNEQFF
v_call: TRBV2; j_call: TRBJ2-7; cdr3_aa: CASRVEYEQYF
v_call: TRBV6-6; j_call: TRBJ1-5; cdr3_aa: CASLLPGGNQPQHF
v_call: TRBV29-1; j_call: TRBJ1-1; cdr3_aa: CSVVQDYTEAFF
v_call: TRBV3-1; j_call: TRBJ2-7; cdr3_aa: CASSQGRSGPYEQYF
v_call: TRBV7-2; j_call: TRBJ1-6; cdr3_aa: CASSLEHSGSPLHF
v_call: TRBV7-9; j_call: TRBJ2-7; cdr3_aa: CASSLMSEQYF
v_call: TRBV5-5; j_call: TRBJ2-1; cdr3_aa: CASSLGAREGNEQFF
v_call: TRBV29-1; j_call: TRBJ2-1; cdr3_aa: CSVGGASYNEQFF
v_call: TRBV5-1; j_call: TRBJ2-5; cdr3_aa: CASSRNTGATSGRQETQYF
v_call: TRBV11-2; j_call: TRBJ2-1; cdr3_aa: CASSLDLPGGHEQFF
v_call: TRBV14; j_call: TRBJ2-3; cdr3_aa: CASSQDLGGRAQYF
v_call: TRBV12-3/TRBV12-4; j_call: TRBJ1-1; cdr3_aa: CASSLGTGPQNTEAFF
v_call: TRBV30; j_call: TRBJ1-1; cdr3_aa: CAWTTRGSGTEAFF
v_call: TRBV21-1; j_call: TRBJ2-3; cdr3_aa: CASSNRPDSGGGQDTQYF
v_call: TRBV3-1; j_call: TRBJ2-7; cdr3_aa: CASSQSRIQTYEQYF
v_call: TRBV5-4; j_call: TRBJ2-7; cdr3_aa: CVAPPDLDEQYF
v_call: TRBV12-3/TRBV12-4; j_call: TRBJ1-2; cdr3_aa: CASRGTGKIYGYTF
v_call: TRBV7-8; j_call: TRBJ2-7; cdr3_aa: CASSSGGLTSYEQYF
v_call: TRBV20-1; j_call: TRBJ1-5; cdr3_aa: CSASSGQGSVSNQPQHF
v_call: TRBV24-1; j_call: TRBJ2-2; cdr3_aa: CATSGGGTGELFF
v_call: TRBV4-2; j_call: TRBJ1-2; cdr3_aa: CASSQDVVTGANGYTF
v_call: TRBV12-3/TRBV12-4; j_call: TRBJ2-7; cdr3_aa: CASGTSYEQYF
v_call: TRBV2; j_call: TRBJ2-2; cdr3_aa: CASKQVLTGELFF
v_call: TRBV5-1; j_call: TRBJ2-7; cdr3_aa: CASSPAASNQFSYEQYF